The 25 T cell receptor beta chains below were found in one sample sequenced in a study of blood T cells in healthy people across ages. A second PCR of about 7 to 12 cycles used a sample-barcoded 5' primer and a J-beta primer mix. TCRdb reprocessed the 5' RACE reads via MiXCR and lists one record per CDR3 protein. The sample shows over 750,000 distinct CDR3 sequences, around 25% of them seen only once. Another study also made use of these data, one on T cells of mothers and their children.

The sequenced material came from blood. These receptors were obtained from a boy between 10 and 17 years old in good health.

J is TRBJ2-5 and V is TRBV7-9, with D unresolved. V shed 0 bases and J shed 2 bases, with 7 bases lying between them. Germline assignment: CDR1 SEHNR and CDR2 FQNEAQ (reference sequence). There are 14 residues in the CDR3. The CDR3 here is CASSLAGQQETQYF. The CDR3 DNA sequence: TGTGCCAGCAGCTTAGCCGGGCAGCAAGAGACCCAGTACTTC.

This clonotype was detected only once. The conserved final phenylalanine or tryptophan is absent from the CDR3, which likely points to a read error. The J gene is TRBJ2-1, the V gene TRBV29-1; D not certain. The germline gives CDR1 SQVTM, CDR2 ANQGSEA. V was cut by 4 bases and J by 4 bases, with 11 bases left in between. The CDR3 sequence is 13 residues long. CDR3 DNA sequence: TGCAGCGTTGGTGGTCTCGTATACAATGAGCAGTTCTTG. It translates to CSVGGLVYNEQFL.

This chain uses TRBV2 with TRBJ1-1, with 7 bases fitting TRBD1. The germline V gene encodes CDR1 SNHLY and CDR2 FYNNEI. There are 16 residues in the CDR3. Trimming took 3 bases from V and 1 from J; bases not matched to a gene: 8. In nucleotides, the CDR3 is TGTGCCAGCAGTGAGGACTTGGGACAGTCGAACACTGAAGCTTTCTTT. This translates into CASSEDLGQSNTEAFF.

This clonotype was counted between two and nine times. The junction and the germline gene differ at one end; a read error may be behind it. V gene TRBV28 combines with J gene TRBJ2-2, with D perhaps being TRBD1 or TRBD2 (6 bases each). CDR3 length: 15 residues. Looked up from germline, CDR1 is MDHEN and CDR2 is SYDVKM. CDR3 loop: CASREGGRGTGKLFF. The CDR3 DNA follows: TGTGCCAGCAGAGAAGGGGGGCGCGGGACCGGGAAGCTGTTTTTT.

In nucleotides, the CDR3 is TGCAGTGCTGACGGGACTAGCGGGGGTATCCAAGAGACCCAGTACTTC. Translating gives CSADGTSGGIQETQYF. This sequence joins TRBV20-1 and TRBJ2-5; TRBD2 matches at 14 bases. The V gene end was trimmed by 5 bases and the J gene end by 1 base; junction bases not matched to a gene: 6. CDR3 length equals 16 residues. Germline loops: CDR1 DFQATT, CDR2 SNEGSKA (reference sequence).

This clonotype came up a few times. The chain joins TRBV6-2 or TRBV6-3 to TRBJ2-7, with 7 bases aligning to TRBD1. V was pared by 8 bases and J by 4 bases, with 14 bases of the junction left unmatched. CDR1 and CDR2 from the germline V gene are MNHEY and SVGEGT. CDR3 length equals 15 residues. This chain's CDR3 is CASATVQGNPYEQYF. The CDR3 bases are TGTGCCAGCGCCACGGTACAGGGGAACCCTTACGAGCAGTACTTC.

V and J are TRBV28 and TRBJ2-6; maybe TRBD1 (6 bases). Germline-derived CDR1 and CDR2 are MDHEN and SYDVKM. The CDR3 is 18 amino acids. V lost 8 bases, J lost 0 bases, and 20 bases lay in between. The CDR3: CASSVTGGSLSGANVLTF. DNA of the CDR3: TGTGCCAGCTCTGTCACTGGGGGCTCTCTCTCTGGGGCCAACGTCCTGACTTTC.

This chain links TRBV7-9 with TRBJ1-1, with D tentatively TRBD1 (5 bases). The germline V gene encodes CDR1 SEHNR and CDR2 FQNEAQ (reference sequence). The CDR3 loop spans 14 amino acids. The ends were cut back, 0 bases at V and 11 bases at J, with 16 bases in the middle. CDR3 DNA: TGTGCCAGCAGCTTAGCGGGGGTAGGGCCTGCGGCTTTCTTT. Protein: CASSLAGVGPAAFF.

The count of this clonotype is one. The genes are TRBV29-1 and TRBJ2-7; D gene ambiguous. Germline values: CDR1 SQVTM, CDR2 ANQGSEA. This CDR3 has 13 residues. V lost 0 bases, J lost 2 bases, and 8 bases lay in between. CDR3 residues: CSVEEPLAYEQYF. The DNA for the CDR3 is TGCAGCGTTGAAGAACCCCTGGCCTACGAGCAGTACTTC.

This clonotype has ten or more counts. This chain connects TRBV4-2 to TRBJ2-1, with 9 bases matching TRBD2. Trimming took 4 bases from V and 1 from J; bases not matched to a gene: 5. This CDR3 contains 16 residues. From germline, CDR1 is LGHNA and CDR2 YNFKEQ. The chain's CDR3 is CASSLSTSGSYNEQFF. In DNA, the CDR3 is TGTGCCAGCAGCCTCTCCACTAGCGGGTCCTACAATGAGCAGTTCTTC.

The chain joins TRBV7-8 to TRBJ2-3; maybe TRBD2 (6 bases). The CDR3 consists of 16 residues. CDR1 is SGHVS and CDR2 is FQNEAQ in the germline V gene. Between the trimmed V and J ends, which lost 1 base and 0 bases, there was a span of 11 bases. The CDR3 here is CASSLVVAGSTDTQYF. In DNA form, the CDR3 reads TGTGCCAGCAGCTTAGTTGTTGCGGGGAGCACAGATACGCAGTATTTT. Filled out from reference TRBV7-8 and TRBJ2-3, the complete variable domain reads GAGVSQSPRYKVAKRGQDVALRCDPISGHVSLFWYQQALGQGPEFLTYFQNEAQLDKSGLPSDRFFAERPEGSVSTLKIQRTQQEDSAVYLCASSLVVAGSTDTQYFGPGTRLTVL.

The chain combines TRBV20-1 with TRBJ2-5; D is unresolved. The CDR3 has 15 amino acids. The germline V gene encodes CDR1 DFQATT and CDR2 SNEGSKA (reference sequence). V lost 1 base, J lost 6 bases, and 18 bases lay in between. CDR3 loop: CSARVPLSGVKTQYF. The CDR3 coding sequence is TGCAGTGCTAGAGTGCCCCTGTCTGGTGTGAAGACCCAGTACTTC.

Only a few counts were recorded for this clonotype. This chain links TRBV20-1 with TRBJ2-7; TRBD2 agrees at 10 bases. Germline V CDR1 and CDR2: DFQATT, SNEGSKA (reference sequence). The CDR3 runs 16 residues. V lost 0 bases, J lost 2 bases, and 7 bases stayed unmatched. CDR3 loop: CSARDRASGSPYEQYF. CDR3 nucleotide sequence: TGCAGTGCTAGAGATCGGGCTAGCGGGAGCCCCTACGAGCAGTACTTC.

The chain is built from TRBV5-6 and TRBJ2-3; D gene ambiguous. This CDR3 has 13 amino acids. Trimming removed 1 base from V and 4 bases from J, with 7 bases in between. Germline V lookup: CDR1 SGHDT, CDR2 YYEEEE. This CDR3 is CASSLSVSDTQYF. CDR3 DNA: TGTGCCAGCAGCTTGTCGGTGTCAGATACGCAGTATTTT.

V and J are TRBV7-9 and TRBJ2-7; D unclear. Trimming took 0 bases from V and 4 from J, leaving 7 bases between them. The CDR3 is 13 residues long. Germline-derived CDR1 and CDR2 are SEHNR and FQNEAQ (reference sequence). The CDR3 is CASSLAGWYEQYF. CDR3 sequence (DNA): TGTGCCAGCAGCTTAGCGGGTTGGTACGAGCAGTACTTC.

This clonotype was observed a few times. The V gene is TRBV28, the J gene TRBJ2-7; a weak D match, TRBD1 (6 bases). The CDR3 consists of 14 residues. CDR1 MDHEN and CDR2 SYDVKM come from the germline V gene. V was trimmed by 10 bases and J by 3 bases, leaving 19 bases between them. The CDR3 here is CATAIREGGYEQYF. The CDR3 DNA follows: TGTGCCACCGCAATCAGGGAAGGGGGCTACGAGCAGTACTTC.

This sequence joins TRBV3-1 and TRBJ2-1; D is unresolved. This CDR3 contains 12 residues. The V end was cut by 0 bases, the J end by 7 bases, with 4 bases between. The V gene's germline CDR1 is LGHDT and CDR2 YNNKEL (reference sequence). The CDR3 DNA reads as TGTGCCAGCAGCCAAGATTTAAATGAGCAGTTCTTC. Its translation is CASSQDLNEQFF.

The chain couples TRBV12-3 or TRBV12-4 to TRBJ2-7; D ambiguous. The CDR3 sequence is 13 residues long. V lost 3 bases, J lost 3 bases, and 9 bases lay in between. The CDR3 loop reads CASSFRNSYEQYF. The CDR3 DNA reads as TGTGCCAGCAGTTTTCGAAACAGCTACGAGCAGTACTTC.

This clonotype was observed a few times. This chain uses TRBV6-5 with TRBJ2-1; 9 nucleotides align to TRBD2. Trimming at V came to 0 bases and at J to 0 bases, leaving 6 bases not matched to a gene. CDR3 length equals 18 residues. Germline lookup yields CDR1 MNHEY and CDR2 SVGAGI. The CDR3 DNA is TGTGCCAGCAGTTACTCGATCCCTAGCGGGGACTCCTACAATGAGCAGTTCTTC. It translates to CASSYSIPSGDSYNEQFF.

The chain carries TRBV20-1 and TRBJ2-6, with TRBD1 identical over 9 bases. The CDR3 runs to 18 residues. CDR1 is DFQATT and CDR2 is SNEGSKA in the germline V gene (reference sequence). The V segment lost 3 bases and the J segment 1 base; nucleotides outside the gene matches: 10. CDR3 sequence: CSASRSDRGWSGANVLTF. DNA for the CDR3: TGCAGTGCTAGTCGCTCGGACAGGGGTTGGTCTGGGGCCAACGTCCTGACTTTC.

In this sample, this clonotype turned up many times. The chain has TRBV15 and TRBJ2-1; perhaps TRBD2 as D (5 bases). V shed 1 base and J shed 6 bases, with 13 bases lying between them. In germline, CDR1 is LNHNV, CDR2 YYDKDF (reference sequence). CDR3 length: 15 residues. The CDR3 reads CATSRGAAEANEQFF. The CDR3 nucleotides are TGTGCCACCAGCAGAGGAGCAGCGGAGGCCAATGAGCAGTTCTTC.

The V and J genes are TRBV5-1 and TRBJ2-3; D is tentatively TRBD1 or TRBD2 (5 bases each). This CDR3 has 15 amino acids. Germline V gene data show CDR1 as SGHRS and CDR2 as YFSETQ. V was cut by 5 bases and J by 5 bases, with 18 bases left in between. The CDR3 sequence is CASSLGAGQGDTQYF. The CDR3, as DNA: TGCGCCAGCAGTCTCGGGGCAGGGCAGGGAGATACGCAGTATTTT.

The rearrangement joins TRBV20-1 to TRBJ2-5; TRBD2 matches 11 bases. J gave up 4 bases and V 8 bases, and 18 bases lay outside the gene matches. Germline V gene sequence: CDR1 DFQATT, CDR2 SNEGSKA (reference sequence). This CDR3 contains 17 residues. CDR3 sequence reads: CSPRGVLAGAWGETQYF. The CDR3 nucleotides are TGCAGTCCAAGGGGGGTACTAGCGGGAGCCTGGGGAGAGACCCAGTACTTC.

The table lists this clonotype with a few counts. The chain employs TRBV5-6 and TRBJ2-5; maybe TRBD2 (6 bases). The J call may be wrong; the DNA end is better matched by TRBJ2-7. The CDR3 spans 13 residues. Germline CDR1 is SGHDT and CDR2 is YYEEEE. The CDR3: CASSLVTSYEQYF. DNA of the CDR3: TGTGCCAGCAGCTTGGTGACTAGCTACGAGCAGTACTTC.

The chain uses TRBV7-9 and TRBJ1-4; 7 positions match TRBD1. The CDR3 has 15 amino acids. Trimming cost V 5 bases and J 5 bases; bases outside gene matches: 8. Germline CDR1 reads SEHNR; CDR2 reads FQNEAQ (reference sequence). The CDR3 coding sequence is TGTGCCAGCAGCGGAACAGGGGATGCGAATGAAAAACTGTTTTTT. This sequence encodes CASSGTGDANEKLFF.